The 32 T cell receptor beta chains given below trace back to one sample, sequenced in a study of T cell repertoires in cytomegalovirus infection. These TCRs are of unknown antigen specificity. One entry per CDR3 protein results from TCRdb running MiXCR on the reads. This repertoire shows approximately 470,000 distinct CDR3 sequences, more than 40% found once; its top ten account for around 44%. Sequenced here: cultured PBMCs, sampled from culture after CMV antigen stimulation. Receptors were obtained from a human donor in good health (CMV status not recorded). Some clones in this sample may be carry-over from other donors' samples.

This chain connects TRBV12-3 or TRBV12-4 to TRBJ2-7; TRBD2 aligns across 8 bases. The CDR3 runs 12 residues. The V gene end was trimmed by 8 bases and the J gene end by 7 bases; junction bases not matched to a gene: 7. The CDR3 is CASGAGVGEQYF. In DNA form, the CDR3 reads TGTGCCAGCGGAGCGGGAGTGGGAGAGCAGTACTTC.

The CDR3 is CASSETGRGNYGYTF. The CDR3 region has the DNA TGTGCCAGCAGTGAGACAGGCCGAGGGAACTATGGCTACACCTTC. This sequence joins TRBV2 and TRBJ1-2; tentative D call: TRBD1 (6 bases). The CDR3 extends over 15 amino acids. Germline V lookup: CDR1 SNHLY, CDR2 FYNNEI. V was shortened by 3 bases and J by 2 bases, with 13 bases between the two germline ends.

The V call is TRBV10-3, the J call TRBJ1-1; D is unclear. Germline values: CDR1 ENHRY, CDR2 SYGVKD. The CDR3 consists of 16 residues. V dropped 0 bases and J dropped 4 bases, with 15 bases sitting between them. The CDR3 sequence is CAISESAPRSLTEAFF. The CDR3 bases are TGTGCCATCAGTGAGTCGGCACCGAGGTCCCTCACTGAAGCTTTCTTT.

The chain couples TRBV5-6 to TRBJ2-1; 8 positions agree with TRBD2. The CDR3 contains 17 residues. The V and J ends lost 4 bases and 0 bases, in that order; junction bases with no gene match: 9. CDR1 SGHDT and CDR2 YYEEEE come from the germline V gene. CDR3 amino acids: CASSLDSGTSSYNEQFF. The CDR3 DNA is TGTGCCAGCAGCCTGGATAGCGGGACCAGCTCCTACAATGAGCAGTTCTTC.

The chain recombines TRBV7-6 with TRBJ2-5, with unresolved D. The CDR3 sequence is 16 residues long. The germline V gene has CDR1 SGHVS and CDR2 FNYEAQ. Trimming removed 1 base from V and 5 bases from J, with 17 bases in between. The CDR3 nucleotides read TGTGCCAGCAGCTTAGGTAACTCGCAGCCGTTGGAGACCCAGTACTTC. Translating it yields CASSLGNSQPLETQYF.

This clonotype occurred a few times. This chain joins TRBV6-5 and TRBJ2-7; 12 bases are shared with TRBD1. Germline V gene data show CDR1 as MNHEY and CDR2 as SVGAGI. The CDR3 runs to 17 residues. V gave up 4 bases and J gave up 4 bases; unmatched junction bases: 11. The CDR3 sequence: CASSLQLPGQGAYEQYF. The CDR3 bases are TGTGCCAGCAGTTTACAACTACCGGGACAGGGGGCTTACGAGCAGTACTTC.

This chain connects TRBV7-2 to TRBJ2-3; TRBD2 matches at 8 bases. V dropped 4 bases and J dropped 8; count of bases not matched to a gene: 11. The CDR3 runs to 15 residues. Germline lookup yields CDR1 SGHTA and CDR2 FQGNSA. This CDR3 reads CASSSLGRGLGTQYF. CDR3 bases: TGTGCCAGCAGCTCCCTCGGGCGGGGACTAGGTACGCAGTATTTT.

This chain uses TRBV12-3 or TRBV12-4 with TRBJ2-7, with TRBD1 as a possible D gene (7 bases). Between the trimmed V and J ends, which lost 7 bases and 3 bases, there was a span of 16 bases. The CDR3 spans 14 residues. In DNA, the CDR3 is TGTGCCAGCACCCAGGGGGGAGGTTTCTACGAGCAGTACTTC. It translates to CASTQGGGFYEQYF.

A few counts support this clonotype. The rearrangement joins TRBV27 to TRBJ2-5; possible D gene TRBD1, 7 bases. Looked up from germline, CDR1 is MNHEY and CDR2 is SMNVEV (reference sequence). The V end was cut by 0 bases, the J end by 5 bases, with 16 bases between. This CDR3 region has 16 residues. CDR3 nucleotide sequence: TGTGCCAGCAGTTTATCCCTAGGGGGCGGGATGGAGACCCAGTACTTC. This gives the protein CASSLSLGGGMETQYF.

This clonotype was counted once. J is TRBJ2-1 and V is TRBV7-8; 14 positions agree with TRBD2. The germline V gene has CDR1 SGHVS and CDR2 FQNEAQ. Losses at the gene ends were 5 bases for V and 16 bases for J; bases not matched to a gene: 13. The CDR3 extends over 15 amino acids. In DNA, the CDR3 is TGTGCCAGCAGCCCTACCGGGACTAGCGGGGGCGGGGACTTCTTC. Amino acids: CASSPTGTSGGGDFF. Looking up the rest from reference TRBV7-8 and TRBJ2-1 gives the full variable domain: GAGVSQSPRYKVAKRGQDVALRCDPISGHVSLFWYQQALGQGPEFLTYFQNEAQLDKSGLPSDRFFAERPEGSVSTLKIQRTQQEDSAVYLCASSPTGTSGGGDFFGPGTRLTVL.

V is TRBV6-1 and J is TRBJ2-1; a weak D match, TRBD2 (6 bases). The V end lost 1 base, the J end lost 4 bases, and 11 bases lay between the germline ends. This CDR3 spans 15 amino acids. Germline CDR1 is MNHNS and CDR2 is SASEGT. The CDR3 coding sequence is TGTGCCAGCAGTGAAGGTGAAGCGGGTTACAATGAGCAGTTCTTC. Translating it yields CASSEGEAGYNEQFF.

The rearrangement links TRBV20-1 to TRBJ1-5; D not certain. Germline assignment: CDR1 DFQATT and CDR2 SNEGSKA (reference sequence). This CDR3 has 14 amino acids. The ends were cut back, 1 base at V and 5 bases at J, with 12 bases in the middle. CDR3 protein: CSARVAESDQPQHF. Written as DNA, the CDR3 is TGCAGTGCTAGAGTGGCGGAGAGCGATCAGCCCCAGCATTTT.

CDR3 region: CASSNPLDRASYEQYF. CDR3 DNA sequence: TGTGCCAGCAGCAACCCCCTTGACAGGGCTTCCTACGAGCAGTACTTC. The chain joins TRBV28 to TRBJ2-7; 7 bases agree with TRBD1. The V gene's germline CDR1 is MDHEN and CDR2 SYDVKM. The CDR3 consists of 16 residues. The ends lost 6 bases at V and 1 base at J; junction bases unmatched: 12. The full variable domain, rest sourced from reference TRBV28 and TRBJ2-7, is DVKVTQSSRYLVKRTGEKVFLECVQDMDHENMFWYRQDPGLGLRLIYFSYDVKMKEKGDIPEGYSVSREKKERFSLILESASTNQTSMYLCASSNPLDRASYEQYFGPGTRLTVT.

This clonotype has a count of ten or more. V gene TRBV7-8 combines with J gene TRBJ2-7; the match to TRBD1 covers 7 bases. The CDR3 is 16 amino acids. From germline, CDR1 is SGHVS and CDR2 FQNEAQ. V shed 1 base, J shed 6 bases, and the junction held 12 bases outside the gene matches. The CDR3 loop reads CASSLVARQGVVEQYF. The CDR3 bases are TGTGCCAGCAGCTTAGTCGCGCGACAGGGAGTAGTCGAGCAGTACTTC.

At least ten counts were recorded for this clonotype. This sequence joins TRBV7-2 and TRBJ2-3; weak D call: TRBD1 (5 bases). The CDR3 totals 13 residues. Trimming left V 7 bases short and J 2 bases short, with 10 bases between. Germline V gene lookup returns CDR1 SGHTA and CDR2 FQGNSA. CDR3 coding DNA: TGTGCCAGCATGGACATCAACACAGATACGCAGTATTTT. Translation: CASMDINTDTQYF.

V usage is TRBV6-5 and J usage is TRBJ2-7, with D uncertain. This CDR3 contains 13 residues. Trimming removed 2 bases at V and 0 bases at J, with 5 bases between. Germline V lookup: CDR1 MNHEY, CDR2 SVGAGI. The CDR3 spells CASSYIDSYEQYF. As DNA, the CDR3 is TGTGCCAGCAGTTACATCGACTCCTACGAGCAGTACTTC.

The V and J genes are TRBV5-1 and TRBJ2-5; 8 bases align to TRBD2. Germline CDR1 reads SGHRS; CDR2 reads YFSETQ. The V gene end was trimmed by 8 bases and the J gene end by 3 bases; junction bases not matched to a gene: 6. The CDR3 sequence is 13 residues long. The CDR3 DNA reads as TGCGCCAGTACCGGGACTAGAAAAGAGACCCAGTACTTC. It codes for CASTGTRKETQYF.

This clonotype has just a few counts. This chain links TRBV19 with TRBJ2-6; weak D call: TRBD1 (6 bases). The CDR3 runs to 19 residues. CDR1 and CDR2 (germline): LNHDA, SQIVND (reference sequence). The V gene lost 3 bases and the J gene lost 0 bases, with 18 bases spanning the gap. The CDR3 region has the DNA TGTGCCAGTAGTATCGGGCTTCTTGGGACACTCTCTGGGGCCAACGTCCTGACTTTC. This gives the protein CASSIGLLGTLSGANVLTF.

The J gene is TRBJ2-1, the V gene TRBV6-5, with TRBD2 as a possible D gene (7 bases). Trimming took 0 bases from V and 8 from J, leaving 23 bases between them. Germline V gives CDR1 MNHEY, CDR2 SVGAGI. This CDR3 is 18 amino acids long. The chain's CDR3 is CASSYSFPVGGPMDEQFF. CDR3 DNA: TGTGCCAGCAGTTACTCGTTCCCGGTGGGGGGGCCAATGGATGAGCAGTTCTTC.

CDR3 sequence reads: CASSRRLRGDYGYTF. CDR3 DNA sequence: TGTGCCAGCAGCCGGCGTCTCCGGGGCGACTATGGCTACACCTTC. The rearrangement joins TRBV7-2 to TRBJ1-2, with D perhaps TRBD1 (5 bases). V lost 5 bases and J lost 3, with 16 bases in between. Germline CDR1 is SGHTA and CDR2 is FQGNSA. This CDR3 is built from 15 residues.

The chain uses TRBV12-3 or TRBV12-4 and TRBJ2-5, with D perhaps TRBD2 (5 bases). With 7 bases removed from V and 3 bases from J, the gap between germline ends came to 12 bases. This CDR3 region has 13 residues. The CDR3 loop reads CASKAPGKETQYF. CDR3 DNA: TGTGCCAGCAAAGCCCCGGGAAAAGAGACCCAGTACTTC.

This clonotype was observed a single time. The CDR3 here is CASSLGAAGVGNEQFF. The CDR3 nucleotides are TGTGCCAGCAGCTTAGGGGCAGCGGGAGTAGGAAATGAGCAGTTCTTC. The genes are TRBV7-9 and TRBJ2-1; 8 bases map to TRBD2. CDR3 length: 16 residues. V dropped 1 base and J dropped 7; count of bases not matched to a gene: 9. Germline loops: CDR1 SEHNR, CDR2 FQNEAQ (reference sequence).

This clonotype was detected only once. CDR3 region: CASSYSDRELFF. For the CDR3, the DNA is TGTGCCAGCAGTTATTCCGACCGGGAGCTGTTTTTT. The chain combines TRBV6-1 with TRBJ2-2, with D hard to call. Trimming took off 5 bases at V and 9 bases at J, with 10 bases between the two ends. Germline V gene data show CDR1 as MNHNS and CDR2 as SASEGT. CDR3 length: 12 residues.

The gene calls are TRBV7-2 and TRBJ2-3; TRBD2 aligns across 8 bases. V was clipped by 4 bases and J by 3 bases; unmatched bases: 12. Germline lookup yields CDR1 SGHTA and CDR2 FQGNSA. The CDR3 is made up of 17 amino acids. For the CDR3, the DNA is TGTGCCAGCAGCTCGTGGTCGGGGGGGGACGGAACAGATACGCAGTATTTT. Translating gives CASSSWSGGDGTDTQYF.

This chain joins TRBV28 and TRBJ1-2; D perhaps matches TRBD1 (5 bases). The CDR3 has 15 residues. The germline V and J ends were trimmed by 5 bases and 0 bases, with 13 bases remaining between them. CDR1 is MDHEN, CDR2 SYDVKM, per germline. The CDR3 bases are TGTGCCAGCAGTCCCCAGGGTCGCTCTAACTATGGCTACACCTTC. Its protein product is CASSPQGRSNYGYTF.

This chain joins TRBV7-2 and TRBJ1-5; D unclear. CDR3 length equals 14 residues. V lost 5 bases, J lost 0 bases, and 8 bases lay in between. Germline V gene data show CDR1 as SGHTA and CDR2 as FQGNSA. The CDR3 protein is CASSPGPSNQPQHF. The CDR3 DNA is TGTGCCAGCAGCCCAGGCCCTAGCAATCAGCCCCAGCATTTT.

The chain carries TRBV7-6 and TRBJ2-3; TRBD2 agrees at 10 bases. This CDR3 is 18 amino acids long. Germline assignment: CDR1 SGHVS and CDR2 FNYEAQ. Unmatched junction bases numbered 12, after V lost 5 bases and J lost 1 base. CDR3 protein: CASSTERGGIHGTDTQYF. For the CDR3, the DNA is TGTGCCAGCAGCACCGAGCGGGGGGGCATCCACGGCACAGATACGCAGTATTTT.

This chain joins TRBV7-2 and TRBJ2-1, with D perhaps matching TRBD2 (5 bases). CDR1 SGHTA and CDR2 FQGNSA come from the germline V gene. The CDR3 loop spans 15 amino acids. Trimming shortened V by 3 bases and J by 12 bases, and 21 bases separated the two germline ends. The DNA of the CDR3 is TGTGCCAGCAGCTTTTCCGGTCGGGGTCGTATTGCGCAGTTCTTC. Translated: CASSFSGRGRIAQFF.

V is TRBV6-2 or TRBV6-3 and J is TRBJ2-7; D unresolved. Germline CDR1 reads MNHEY; CDR2 reads SVGEGT. CDR3 length: 13 residues. V lost 0 bases to trimming and J lost 3 bases, with 6 bases between them. CDR3 in DNA: TGTGCCAGCAGTTACTCAACATTCTACGAGCAGTACTTC. This sequence encodes CASSYSTFYEQYF.

The sample holds one count of this clonotype. The gene calls are TRBV7-4 and TRBJ1-1, with 7 bases that match TRBD1. Germline V gene sequence: CDR1 SGHVT, CDR2 SQSDAQ. J was trimmed by 5 bases and V by 4 bases; bases with no gene match: 4. CDR3 length equals 13 residues. The CDR3 is CASSSGTATEAFF. For the CDR3, the DNA is TGTGCCAGCAGCTCCGGGACAGCGACTGAAGCTTTCTTT.

This clonotype turned up a few times. The chain couples TRBV7-2 to TRBJ2-7, with D uncertain. V was shortened by 8 bases and J by 6 bases, with 14 bases between the two germline ends. The CDR3 totals 12 residues. Germline V gene data show CDR1 as SGHTA and CDR2 as FQGNSA. In DNA, the CDR3 is TGTGCCAGCTCAGAGCTCGGCTCCGAGCAGTACTTC. Translation gives CASSELGSEQYF.

The rearrangement links TRBV12-3 or TRBV12-4 to TRBJ2-7; TRBD2 might be the D (5 bases). The CDR3 loop spans 15 amino acids. V lost 4 bases and J 7 bases, leaving 20 bases between the germline ends. DNA of the CDR3: TGTGCCAGCAGTTCTCATTTGGGTACGCCGGGAGAGCAGTACTTC. It specifies CASSSHLGTPGEQYF.